A selection of T cell receptor beta chains follows, all from one sample in a study of T cells in Graves' hyperthyroidism and ophthalmopathy. TCRdb re-called the multiplex PCR reads through MiXCR, storing one row per CDR3 protein. There are around 490,000 distinct CDR3 sequences in the sample; approximately 20% occur only once, and 45% to 50% lies in the top ten. The specimen was blood. These receptors were taken from a man aged 35 to 55 with Graves' ophthalmopathy. Each CDR3 is given with its conserved first and last residue. The D gene is left open where the match is weak. Size is omitted from some rows. Given values are once, few, many or a class for expanded clones.

>15|many|TRBJ1-3|TRBV18|NA
TGTGCCAGCTCAGCAGCGGGAAACTCTGGAAACACCATATATTTT
CASSAAGNSGNTIYF
>15|NA|TRBJ2-5|TRBV9|NA
TGTGCCAGCAGCGTAGGCGGCCGAGAGGGAGAGACCCAGTACTTC
CASSVGGREGETQYF
>15|few|TRBJ2-1|TRBV20-1|NA
TGCAGTGCTACCTCCCCTGGGGGGGCCCTGAATGAGCAGTTCTTC
CSATSPGGALNEQFF
>16|many|TRBJ1-1|TRBV18|TRBD1
TGTGCCAGCTCACCACTGGGACAGGCTATGAACACTGAAGCTTTCTTT
CASSPLGQAMNTEAFF
>13|few|TRBJ2-7|TRBV9|TRBD1
TGTGCCAGCAGCGTTACAGGGGCTTCGGAGCAGTACTTC
CASSVTGASEQYF
>16|many|TRBJ1-2|TRBV12-3/TRBV12-4|TRBD1
TGTGCCAGCAGTTCGTCGGGGACAGGGAATCTCTATGGCTACACCTTC
CASSSSGTGNLYGYTF
>12|NA|TRBJ1-2|TRBV19|NA
TGTGCCAGTACTGCAACTAACTATGGCTACACCTTC
CASTATNYGYTF
>14|many|TRBJ2-1|TRBV28|NA
TGTGCCAGCAGTTTGTGGCAGGATAAGGGTGAGCAGTTCTTC
CASSLWQDKGEQFF
>15|many|TRBJ2-7|TRBV12-3/TRBV12-4|TRBD1
TGTGCCAGCAGTTTTACAGGGGGCGCTTTAGGGGAGCAGTACTTC
CASSFTGGALGEQYF
>13|many|TRBJ1-4|TRBV29-1|NA
TGCAGCGCCAAGGGGCAGGGAAGTGAAAAACTGTTTTTT
CSAKGQGSEKLFF
>16|NA|TRBJ2-3|TRBV9|NA
TGTGCCAGCAGCGTAGAGGGGGGCCGAATGGGGGATACGCAGTATTTT
CASSVEGGRMGDTQYF
>15|many|TRBJ2-1|TRBV6-1|TRBD2
TGTGCCAGCAGCGTCACTAGCGGAGGCTACAATGAGCAGTTCTTC
CASSVTSGGYNEQFF
>12|NA|TRBJ2-3|TRBV12-3/TRBV12-4|NA
TGTGCCGGCAGTTTAGGGTGGGATACGCAGTATTTT
CAGSLGWDTQYF
>15|many|TRBJ2-7|TRBV2|NA
TGTGCCAGCAGTACCGACAGAACCCCATCCGACGAGCAGTACTTC
CASSTDRTPSDEQYF
>15|NA|TRBJ2-5|TRBV11-2|NA
TGTGCCAGCAGCTTAGCGGGACGCCTAGGAGAGACCCAGTACTTC
CASSLAGRLGETQYF
>15|NA|TRBJ1-3|TRBV4-3|TRBD1
TGCGCCAGCAGCCTTCGGACAGGGCCTGGAAACACCATATATTTT
CASSLRTGPGNTIYF
>17|few|TRBJ2-4|TRBV15|NA
TGTGCCACCAGCCAAGCACGGCTCTGGATAGCCAAAAACATTCAGTACTTC
CATSQARLWIAKNIQYF
>14|few|TRBJ1-5|TRBV6-2/TRBV6-3|NA
TGTGCCAGCAGTTGGTGGGACAGCAATCAGCCCCAGCATTTT
CASSWWDSNQPQHF
>17|NA|TRBJ2-1|TRBV6-4|TRBD2
TGTGCCAGCAGTTATTCCGGGGGGGAACTCCCTGTAAATGAGCAGTTCTTC
CASSYSGGELPVNEQFF
>14|NA|TRBJ2-5|TRBV20-1|NA
TGCAGTGCTAGGCGGGGTGGGGGCCAAGAGACCCAGTACTTC
CSARRGGGQETQYF
>13|NA|TRBJ2-7|TRBV20-1|NA
TGCAGTGCACCGGCGGGGGCAGGGGACGAGCAGTACTTC
CSAPAGAGDEQYF
>16|many|TRBJ2-6|TRBV20-1|TRBD2
TGCAGTGCAACCGGGACCCGGGAGGCTGGGGCCAACGTCCTGACTTTC
CSATGTREAGANVLTF
>15|NA|TRBJ1-5|TRBV2|TRBD1
TGTGCCAGCAGGCCACAGGGGCTCCTGAGTCAGCCCCAGCATTTT
CASRPQGLLSQPQHF
>14|many|TRBJ1-5|TRBV2|NA
TGTGCCAGCAGTATCCAGGGGAGCAATCAGCCCCAGCATTTT
CASSIQGSNQPQHF
>15|once|TRBJ2-2|TRBV19|TRBD2
TGTGCCAGTAGTGTTGCGGGGGGGAACACCGGGGAGCTGTTTTTT
CASSVAGGNTGELFF
>15|many|TRBJ2-3|TRBV15|NA
TGTGCCACCAGCAGAGTGGGTGGCCGCACAGATACGCAGTATTTT
CATSRVGGRTDTQYF
>12|NA|TRBJ1-1|TRBV29-1|NA
TGCAGCGTTAAGTCTGGGGACACTGAAGCTTTCTTT
CSVKSGDTEAFF
>13|few|TRBJ1-2|TRBV11-2|NA
TGTGCCAGCAGTCTAGGGGCACTGGGAGGCTACACCTTC
CASSLGALGGYTF
>15|NA|TRBJ1-5|TRBV19|TRBD1
TGTGCCAGTAGTAGCCGGGACAGGGTTCATCAGCCCCAGCATTTT
CASSSRDRVHQPQHF
>14|many|TRBJ2-7|TRBV5-1|NA
TGCGCCAGCAGCCCCCGATCGAGCTCCTACGAGCAGTACTTC
CASSPRSSSYEQYF
>15|many|TRBJ2-5|TRBV30|TRBD2
TGTGCCTGGAGTGTGTCAGCGGGGGGCCAAGAGACCCAGTACTTC
CAWSVSAGGQETQYF
>15|NA|TRBJ2-3|TRBV20-1|NA
TGCAGTGCTAGTTCCGCAGGGGAGGCCACAGATACGCAGTATTTT
CSASSAGEATDTQYF
>14|NA|TRBJ2-7|TRBV6-1|NA
TGTGCCAGCACCCGCGGTGGCTTAACGGGCGAGCAGTACTTC
CASTRGGLTGEQYF
>14|NA|TRBJ2-1|TRBV12-3/TRBV12-4|NA
TGTGCCAGCACCCTGGACCAAAACTCCAATGAGCAGTTCTTC
CASTLDQNSNEQFF
>14|few|TRBJ1-1|TRBV7-2|NA
TGTGCCAGCAGCTTAGAGGACCTGAACACTGAAGCTTTCTTT
CASSLEDLNTEAFF
>15|NA|TRBJ1-5|TRBV3-1|NA
TGTGCCAGCAGCCAAGGGCCTGGGGGTGGACAGCCCCAGCATTTT
CASSQGPGGGQPQHF
>15|many|TRBJ2-1|TRBV18|TRBD2
TGTGCCAGCTCACCACGACTAGCTTCCTACAATGAGCAGTTCTTC
CASSPRLASYNEQFF
>15|few|TRBJ2-7|TRBV10-1|NA
TGCGCCAGCAGTGGATCCCTACAGGGATTCAGCGAGCAGTACTTC
CASSGSLQGFSEQYF
>15|many|TRBJ2-7|TRBV27|TRBD1
TGTGCCACCGGACAGGGAACGGGAGCCAGAGACGAGCAGTACTTC
CATGQGTGARDEQYF
>14|NA|TRBJ2-3|TRBV7-9|NA
TGTGCCAGCAGCTTAGACCCGGGGTCAGATACGCAGTATTTT
CASSLDPGSDTQYF
>14|few|TRBJ2-2|TRBV5-1|TRBD2
TGCGCCAGCAGCTCGACTAGCGGGAAAGGGGAGCTGTTTTTT
CASSSTSGKGELFF
>16|NA|TRBJ2-1|TRBV5-6|NA
TGTGCCAGCAGCTTGTTGACGGCTACAGGCGGTGGGAAGCAGTTCTTC
CASSLLTATGGGKQFF
>15|NA|TRBJ2-3|TRBV12-3/TRBV12-4|NA
TGTGCCAGCAGCTCAGGGGGGCCCTACACAGATACGCAGTATTTT
CASSSGGPYTDTQYF
>14|NA|TRBJ1-2|TRBV6-9|NA
TGTGCCAGCAGTTACTTTCCTGAGGGGGGGGAAGACACCTTC
CASSYFPEGGEDTF
>16|few|TRBJ1-1|TRBV7-9|TRBD1
TGTGCCAGCAGCTTGGCCGGGACAGGGGCGTACACTGAAGCTTTCTTT
CASSLAGTGAYTEAFF
>14|many|TRBJ2-7|TRBV27|NA
TGTGCCAGCAGTCCCCAAGGCCGGCTATACGAGCAGTACTTC
CASSPQGRLYEQYF
>18|NA|TRBJ2-2|TRBV19|TRBD2
TGTGCCAGTAGTATACTGGGGACTAGCGGGGGGGTACCACCCGAGCTGTTTTTT
CASSILGTSGGVPPELFF
>15|NA|TRBJ2-1|TRBV5-4|NA
TGTGCCAGCAGAGAGGGGGGGAGCTCCTACAATGAGCAGTTCTTC
CASREGGSSYNEQFF
>12|NA|TRBJ2-1|TRBV27|NA
TGTGCCAGCTCGGTCTACGGGTCTGAGCAGTTCTTC
CASSVYGSEQFF
>13|few|TRBJ2-1|TRBV5-1|NA
TGCGCCAGCAGGGACGGGTCCTACAATGAGCAGTTCTTC
CASRDGSYNEQFF
>16|few|TRBJ2-2|TRBV4-2|TRBD1
TGTGCCAGCAGCCAAGACCCCTTCAGGGGGCCCGGGGAGCTGTTTTTT
CASSQDPFRGPGELFF
>13|NA|TRBJ2-3|TRBV20-1|NA
TGCAGTGCTAGGACAGGAGCATCAGATACGCAGTATTTT
CSARTGASDTQYF
>15|many|TRBJ1-5|TRBV5-1|TRBD1
TGCGCCAGCAGCTTGGAAGGGACAGGGTATCAGCCCCAGCATTTT
CASSLEGTGYQPQHF
>16|many|TRBJ2-2|TRBV7-2|TRBD1
TGTGCCAGCAGCTTAGCAGGGACAGGGCGCACCGGGGAGCTGTTTTTT
CASSLAGTGRTGELFF
>12|NA|TRBJ2-1|TRBV9|NA
TGTGCCAGCAGTAGGGGATGGAATGAGCAGTTCTTC
CASSRGWNEQFF
>14|NA|TRBJ1-2|TRBV6-1|NA
TGTGCCAGCAGTGCCGGGACGTCTAACTATGGCTACACCTTC
CASSAGTSNYGYTF
>15|few|TRBJ2-5|TRBV7-7|NA
TGTGCTAGCAGCCCTCAGGGGATCCCACAAGAGACCCAGTACTTC
CASSPQGIPQETQYF
>13|many|TRBJ2-5|TRBV18|NA
TGTGCCAGCTCACCACTATCCGCAGAGACCCAGTACTTC
CASSPLSAETQYF
>13|many|TRBJ2-7|TRBV20-1|NA
TGCAGTGCCCAACCCAGGGGTACCTACGAGCAGTACTTC
CSAQPRGTYEQYF
>13|many|TRBJ2-2|TRBV2|NA
TGTGCCAGCAGTGAGCGTGATGGCGGGGAGCTGTTTTTT
CASSERDGGELFF